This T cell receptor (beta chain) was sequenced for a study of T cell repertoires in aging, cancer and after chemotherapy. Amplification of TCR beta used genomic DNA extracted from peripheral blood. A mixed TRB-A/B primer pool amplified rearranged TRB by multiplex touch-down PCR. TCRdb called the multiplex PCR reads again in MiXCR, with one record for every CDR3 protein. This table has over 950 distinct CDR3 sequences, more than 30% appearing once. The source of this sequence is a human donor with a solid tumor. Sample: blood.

Written as DNA, the CDR3 is TGCAGTGCCTCGACTAGTACCTACGAGCAGTACTTC. It codes for CSASTSTYEQYF. The chain is built from TRBV20-1 and TRBJ2-7; weak D call: TRBD2 (6 bases). This CDR3 is 12 amino acids long. The germline V gene encodes CDR1 DFQATT and CDR2 SNEGSKA (reference sequence). V was shortened by 6 bases and J by 2 bases, with 11 bases between the two germline ends.